This paragraph covers one T cell receptor (beta chain) sequence. Data came from immunoSEQ multiplex PCR; TCRdb stores just in-frame clones and leaves some out. The profile shows 40,000 or so clones, over 65% of them singletons. The data were taken from a study of PD-L1 blockade in urothelial cancer. Overall study: Specimens of blood held a median count of about 150,000 T cells.

V lost 3 bases and J 1 base, leaving 9 bases between the germline ends. Germline V gives CDR1 SEHNR, CDR2 FQNEAQ (reference sequence). The CDR3 is made up of 15 amino acids. The TCR originated in a man aged 55 to 70 with urothelial cancer. Sequenced here: PBMCs, sampled around atezolizumab (anti-PD-L1) treatment. This chain connects TRBV7-9 to TRBJ2-2, with a weak D call TRBD1 (6 bases). The DNA of the CDR3 is TGTGCCAGCAGCTTCGGACAGAGGAACACCGGGGAGCTGTTTTTT. It translates to CASSFGQRNTGELFF.